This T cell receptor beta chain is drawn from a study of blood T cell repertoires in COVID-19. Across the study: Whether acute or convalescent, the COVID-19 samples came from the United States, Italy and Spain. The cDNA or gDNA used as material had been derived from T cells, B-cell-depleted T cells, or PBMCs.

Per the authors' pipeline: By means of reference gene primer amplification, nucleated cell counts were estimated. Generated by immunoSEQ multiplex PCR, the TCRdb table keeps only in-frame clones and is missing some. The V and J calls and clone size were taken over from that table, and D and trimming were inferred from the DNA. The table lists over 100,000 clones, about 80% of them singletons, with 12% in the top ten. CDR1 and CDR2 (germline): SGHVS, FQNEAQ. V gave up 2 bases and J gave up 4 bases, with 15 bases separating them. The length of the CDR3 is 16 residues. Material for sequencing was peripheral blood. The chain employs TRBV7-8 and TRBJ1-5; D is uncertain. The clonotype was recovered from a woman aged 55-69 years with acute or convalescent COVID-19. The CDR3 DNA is TGTGCCAGCAGCTTATGGCCCAGAGGGTTGAATCAGCCCCAGCATTTT. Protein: CASSLWPRGLNQPQHF.